These T cell receptor beta chains were read from a single sample in a study of shared clonotypes between healthy human individuals. Some clones are missing from TCRdb's copy, which holds only in-frame ones; the method was immunoSEQ multiplex PCR. In the table there are some 2 million clones, less than 95% of which are singletons. Specimen: naive CD8+ T cells sorted from blood. These receptors were collected from a man aged 18 to 29 in good health. CDR3s include the opening cysteine and the closing phenylalanine or tryptophan. A D gene is named only where the DNA matches it firmly. Size values are once, few and many counts, or a class for expanded clones, and some rows have none.

TRBV19	TRBD1	-	TRBJ1-1	TGTGCCAGTTGTTGGGAAGGAGGGGGCCTCACTGAAGCTTTCTTT	CASCWEGGGLTEAFF
TRBV19	-	-	TRBJ2-7	TGTGCCAGTAGTCCTGGCAACTCCTACGAGCAGTACTTC	CASSPGNSYEQYF
TRBV15	-	-	TRBJ2-2	TGTGCCACCAGGGGGATCGACACCGGGGAGCTGTTTTTT	CATRGIDTGELFF
TRBV27	TRBD1	-	TRBJ1-6	TGTGCCAGCAGTTTCGAGTGGGGACAGGGGGGCTCACCCCTCCACTTT	CASSFEWGQGGSPLHF
TRBV19	-	-	TRBJ2-7	TGTGCCAGTAGTGCATTCTACGGGGGAACCTACGAGCAGTACTTC	CASSAFYGGTYEQYF
TRBV4-3	TRBD1	once	TRBJ2-2	TGCGCCAGCAGCCAAGATATGGACAGGGGGCGGACCGGGGAGCTGTTTTTT	CASSQDMDRGRTGELFF
TRBV27	-	-	TRBJ1-1	TGTGCCAGCAGGATTGGGAACGACAGGCTCGAAGCTTTCTTT	CASRIGNDRLEAFF
TRBV6-1	-	-	TRBJ1-5	TGTGCCAGCAGTGAACGGACCGTGGGGGCATATAGCAATCAGCCCCAGCATTTT	CASSERTVGAYSNQPQHF
TRBV4-1	-	-	TRBJ2-3	TGCGCCAGCAGCCAAGAGATCGGGACGTATAGCACAGATACGCAGTATTTT	CASSQEIGTYSTDTQYF
TRBV6-5	-	-	TRBJ1-2	TGTGCCAGCAGTTACTCTGTCAGGGACAACTATGGCTACACCTTC	CASSYSVRDNYGYTF
TRBV14	-	-	TRBJ2-7	TGTGCCAGCAGCCAAGTGGGGGCAGTCTCCTACGAGCAGTACTTC	CASSQVGAVSYEQYF
TRBV7-9	-	-	TRBJ2-7	TGTGCCAGCAGCTCGACAGCCTACGAGCAGTACTTC	CASSSTAYEQYF
TRBV5-8	-	-	TRBJ1-1	TGTGCCAGCAGCGCTGGAGTGGGGGGCACTGAAGCTTTCTTT	CASSAGVGGTEAFF
TRBV28	-	-	TRBJ1-5	TGTGCCAGCAGTTTAAAGATAGCGGATCAGCCCCAGCATTTT	CASSLKIADQPQHF
TRBV9	TRBD2	-	TRBJ2-5	TGTGCCAGCAGCGCTAGCGGGAGTATGGAGACCCAGTACTTC	CASSASGSMETQYF
TRBV28	-	-	TRBJ1-4	TGTGCCAGCAGTTCGGGATTTTCGACTAATGAAAAACTGTTTTTT	CASSSGFSTNEKLFF
TRBV5-1	TRBD1	-	TRBJ1-2	TGCGCCAGCAGCTTGGGTATGGACAGGGACAACTATGGCTACACCTTC	CASSLGMDRDNYGYTF
TRBV14	-	-	TRBJ2-3	TGTGCCAGCAGCCAAGACACCTGGGGCTCAGATACGCAGTATTTT	CASSQDTWGSDTQYF
TRBV27	-	-	TRBJ2-2	TGTGCCAGCAGTCATGACTCCGGGGAGCTGTTTTTT	CASSHDSGELFF
TRBV30	-	-	TRBJ2-7	TGTGCCTGGAGTCCCCCAGGGGGAGCGGGGGAGACCTACGAGCAGTACTTC	CAWSPPGGAGETYEQYF
TRBV4-2	-	-	TRBJ1-5	TGTGCCAGCAGCCAAGTCAGGGGCCAGCCCCAGCATTTT	CASSQVRGQPQHF
TRBV7-9	-	-	TRBJ2-6	TGTGCCAGCAGCTTACCCCAGGTTAGGGTCTCTGGGGCCAACGTCCTGACTTTC	CASSLPQVRVSGANVLTF
TRBV5-6	TRBD2	-	TRBJ2-7	TGTGCCAGCAGCCCAGGACTAGGCGCCTACGAGCAGTACTTC	CASSPGLGAYEQYF
TRBV4-1	-	once	TRBJ2-5	TGCGCCAGCAGCCCGTGGACCGATCAAGAGACCCAGTACTTC	CASSPWTDQETQYF
TRBV5-4	-	-	TRBJ2-7	TGTGCCAGCAGCTCGGCCGGGACGTCGGCCTACGAGCAGTACTTC	CASSSAGTSAYEQYF
TRBV28	-	-	TRBJ2-3	TGTGCCAGCAGTTCCCTCGGCTCTGCTTATGAGGCGGATACGCAGTATTTT	CASSSLGSAYEADTQYF
TRBV7-8	TRBD2	-	TRBJ2-7	TGTGCCAGCAGCCCAACTAGCGGCAACGAGCAGTACTTC	CASSPTSGNEQYF
TRBV19	TRBD1	-	TRBJ2-7	TGTGCCAGTAGTACAGGGGGTATCTACGAGCAGTACTTC	CASSTGGIYEQYF
TRBV29-1	-	-	TRBJ2-1	TGCAGCGTTGAAGATTCGGGGACCGATTACAATGAGCAGTTCTTC	CSVEDSGTDYNEQFF
TRBV7-9	TRBD1	once	TRBJ1-1	TGTGCCAGCAGCAAACAGGGGGACGTTGGCACTGAAGCTTTCTTT	CASSKQGDVGTEAFF
TRBV10-1	-	-	TRBJ2-7	TGCGCCAGCAGTGAGTATGGACAGAGAGAGCAGTACTTC	CASSEYGQREQYF
TRBV4-1	-	-	TRBJ2-2	TGCGCCAGCAGCCGGTGGGGAGGGAACACCGGGGAGCTGTTTTTT	CASSRWGGNTGELFF
TRBV28	TRBD1	-	TRBJ1-2	TGTGCCAGCAGTTTCCCCGGGACAGCTCCAGACGACTATGGCTACACCTTC	CASSFPGTAPDDYGYTF
TRBV14	TRBD2	once	TRBJ2-1	TGTGCCAGCAGCCACACGAGTTCGGGACTAGGCATGCATGAGCAGTTCTTC	CASSHTSSGLGMHEQFF
TRBV7-9	TRBD2	-	TRBJ2-2	TGTGCCAGCATCCGCCCTCGTAGCGGGAGTGGTTTCACCGGGGAGCTGTTTTTT	CASIRPRSGSGFTGELFF
TRBV19	-	-	TRBJ1-5	TGTGCCAGTAGTATCATGGCAGCCGCTAATCAGCCCCAGCATTTT	CASSIMAAANQPQHF
TRBV9	-	-	TRBJ2-7	TGTGCCAGCAGCGGGGGCCAGAGCCACGAGCAGTACTTC	CASSGGQSHEQYF
TRBV5-1	-	-	TRBJ2-5	TGCGCCAGCAGCCGGGACGGAGAACAAGAGACCCAGTACTTC	CASSRDGEQETQYF
TRBV6-4	-	once	TRBJ2-7	TGTGCCAGCAGTGAAAATGGGCAGCTGGGCGAGCAGTACTTC	CASSENGQLGEQYF
TRBV4-1	-	-	TRBJ2-2	TGCGCCAGCAGCCAACTTGACGGGGAGCTGTTTTTT	CASSQLDGELFF
TRBV11-2	-	-	TRBJ1-5	TGTGCCAGCAGCTTAGATGGTGATCAGCCCCAGCATTTT	CASSLDGDQPQHF
TRBV2	-	-	TRBJ1-3	TGTGCCAGCAGTCCACTAAGAGGGCCACTACCCTTGACTACCTCTGGAAACACCATATATTTT	CASSPLRGPLPLTTSGNTIYF
TRBV9	-	-	TRBJ1-2	TGTGCCAGCAGCGAGATGGACGGTGTTAGCAACTATGGCTACACCTTC	CASSEMDGVSNYGYTF
TRBV6-1	TRBD1	-	TRBJ1-2	TGTGCCAGCACCCAGGACAGGGCCAACTATGGCTACACCTTC	CASTQDRANYGYTF
TRBV27	-	-	TRBJ1-1	TGTGCCAGCAGTACTACGAAGAACACTGAAGCTTTCTTT	CASSTTKNTEAFF
TRBV6-1	TRBD1	-	TRBJ1-4	TGTGCCAGCAGCTCCGGGACAGGGAGGGAAAAACTGTTTTTT	CASSSGTGREKLFF
TRBV30	TRBD1	-	TRBJ1-2	TGTGCCTGGAGTGCCCTTAACAGGGGGCAAGGCTACACCTTC	CAWSALNRGQGYTF
TRBV7-9	-	-	TRBJ2-7	TGTGCCAGCAGCTCCCCGACGGACCTAACCTACGAGCAGTACTTC	CASSSPTDLTYEQYF
TRBV6-6	-	-	TRBJ1-2	TGTGCCAGCAGCTCCGGACAGTTCTTATATGGCTACACCTTC	CASSSGQFLYGYTF
TRBV6-5	TRBD2	once	TRBJ2-2	TGTGCCATTAGCGGGGCGGGGACCGGGGAGCTGTTTTTT	CAISGAGTGELFF
TRBV19	-	-	TRBJ2-5	TGTGCCAGTAGTGCCTTATACTTCCAAGAGACCCAGTACTTC	CASSALYFQETQYF
TRBV7-8	-	once	TRBJ1-6	TGTGCCAGCAGCTTAGAGCAGGTTCACGGCTCCCTTTATTCACCCCTCCACTTT	CASSLEQVHGSLYSPLHF
TRBV19	-	-	TRBJ1-2	TGTGCCAGTAGTTTCGGGACTGGCCATGGCTACACCTTC	CASSFGTGHGYTF
TRBV4-1	-	-	TRBJ1-4	TGCGCCAGCAGCTTCCGACCCTCAACTAATGAAAAACTGTTTTTT	CASSFRPSTNEKLFF
TRBV9	TRBD2	-	TRBJ2-1	TGTGCCAGCAGCCCCCGGACTAGCGGGAGGGCCGCGAGTGGGTCCTACAATGAGCAGTTCTTC	CASSPRTSGRAASGSYNEQFF